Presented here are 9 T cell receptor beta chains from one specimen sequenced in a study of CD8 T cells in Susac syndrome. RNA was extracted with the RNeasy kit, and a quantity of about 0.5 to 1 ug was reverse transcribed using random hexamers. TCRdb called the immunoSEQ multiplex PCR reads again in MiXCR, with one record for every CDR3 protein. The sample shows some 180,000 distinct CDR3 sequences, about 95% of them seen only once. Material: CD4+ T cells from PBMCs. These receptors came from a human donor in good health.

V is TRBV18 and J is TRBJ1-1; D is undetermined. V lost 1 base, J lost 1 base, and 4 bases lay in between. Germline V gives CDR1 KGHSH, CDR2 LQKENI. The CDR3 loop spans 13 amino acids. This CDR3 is CASSPQPNTEAFF. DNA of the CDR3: TGTGCCAGCTCACCACAGCCGAACACTGAAGCTTTCTTT.

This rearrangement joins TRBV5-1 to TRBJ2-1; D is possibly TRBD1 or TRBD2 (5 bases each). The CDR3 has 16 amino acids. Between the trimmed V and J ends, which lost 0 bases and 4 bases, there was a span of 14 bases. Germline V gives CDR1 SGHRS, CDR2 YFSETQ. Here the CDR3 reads CASSLAGQDFYNEQFF. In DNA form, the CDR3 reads TGCGCCAGCAGCTTGGCAGGGCAGGACTTTTACAATGAGCAGTTCTTC.

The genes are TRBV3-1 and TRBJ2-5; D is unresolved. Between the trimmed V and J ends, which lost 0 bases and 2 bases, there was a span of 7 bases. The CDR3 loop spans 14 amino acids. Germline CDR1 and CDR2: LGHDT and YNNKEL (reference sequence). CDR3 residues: CASSQDAQQETQYF. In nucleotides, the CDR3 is TGTGCCAGCAGCCAAGATGCCCAACAAGAGACCCAGTACTTC.

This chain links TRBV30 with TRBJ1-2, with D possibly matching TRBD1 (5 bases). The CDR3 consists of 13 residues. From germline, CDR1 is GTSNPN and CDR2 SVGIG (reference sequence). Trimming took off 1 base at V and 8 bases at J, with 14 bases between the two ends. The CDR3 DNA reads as TGTGCCTGGAGTGCCGGGACCGGGATCGGCTACACCTTC. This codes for CAWSAGTGIGYTF.

The CDR3 DNA reads as TGTGCCAGTAGTATCGGGAGGGGCTATGGCTACACCTTC. Encoded protein: CASSIGRGYGYTF. This chain joins TRBV19 and TRBJ1-2; possibly TRBD1 for D (5 bases). Germline loops: CDR1 LNHDA, CDR2 SQIVND (reference sequence). This CDR3 region has 13 residues. Trimming stripped 3 bases from V and 4 bases from J, with 9 bases between.

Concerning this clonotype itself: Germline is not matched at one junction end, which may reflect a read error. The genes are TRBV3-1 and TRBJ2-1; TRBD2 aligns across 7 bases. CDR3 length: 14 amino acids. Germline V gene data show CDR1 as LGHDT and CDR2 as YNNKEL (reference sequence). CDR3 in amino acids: CASSQEWGDYSIVF. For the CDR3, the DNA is TGTGCCAGCAGCCAAGAGTGGGGGGACTATAGCATCGTCTTC.

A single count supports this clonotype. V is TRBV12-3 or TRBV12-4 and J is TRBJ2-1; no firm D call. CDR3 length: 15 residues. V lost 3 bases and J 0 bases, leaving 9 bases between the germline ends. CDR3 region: CASSFYPSSYNEQFF. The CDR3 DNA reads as TGTGCCAGCAGTTTCTACCCGAGCTCCTACAATGAGCAGTTCTTC.

This CDR3 is CASRQGGATEAFF. The CDR3 bases are TGTGCCAGTAGGCAGGGAGGAGCGACTGAAGCTTTCTTT. V gene TRBV28 combines with J gene TRBJ1-1, with a possible D match to TRBD1 (5 bases). Germline-derived CDR1 and CDR2 are MDHEN and SYDVKM. This CDR3 spans 13 amino acids. The V and J ends lost 9 bases and 5 bases respectively, with 16 bases between them.

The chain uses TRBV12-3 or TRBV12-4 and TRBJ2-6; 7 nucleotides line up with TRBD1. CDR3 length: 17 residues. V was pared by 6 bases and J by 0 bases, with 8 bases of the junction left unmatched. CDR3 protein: CASRGDSLISGANVLTF. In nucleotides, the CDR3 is TGTGCCAGCAGGGGGGACAGCTTAATCTCTGGGGCCAACGTCCTGACTTTC.